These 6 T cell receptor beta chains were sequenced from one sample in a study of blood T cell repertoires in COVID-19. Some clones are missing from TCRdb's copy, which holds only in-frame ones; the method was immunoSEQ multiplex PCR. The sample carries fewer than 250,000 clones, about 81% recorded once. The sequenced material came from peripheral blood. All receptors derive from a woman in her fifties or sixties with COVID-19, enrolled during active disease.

CDR3 nucleotides: TGTGCCAGCAGCCAAGATCAGCGGCGGGCGACCTACAATGAGCAGTTCTTC. This gives the protein CASSQDQRRATYNEQFF. The chain combines TRBV3-1 (or the pseudogene TRBV3-2) with TRBJ2-1; weak D call: TRBD2 (5 bases). There are 17 residues in the CDR3. The ends were cut back, 0 bases at V and 2 bases at J, with 14 bases in the middle. CDR1 LGHDT and CDR2 YNNKEL come from the germline V gene (reference sequence).

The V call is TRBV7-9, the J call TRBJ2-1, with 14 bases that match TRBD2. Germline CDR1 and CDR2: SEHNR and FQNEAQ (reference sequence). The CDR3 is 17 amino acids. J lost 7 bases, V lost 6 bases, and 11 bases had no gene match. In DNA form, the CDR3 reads TGTGCCAGCAGTTCCTTGCGGGGACTAGCGGGAGTTAATGAGCAGTTCTTC. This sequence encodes CASSSLRGLAGVNEQFF.

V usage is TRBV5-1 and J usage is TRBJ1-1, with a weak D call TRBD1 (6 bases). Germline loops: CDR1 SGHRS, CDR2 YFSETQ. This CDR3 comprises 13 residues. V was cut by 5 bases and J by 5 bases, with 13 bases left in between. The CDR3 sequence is CASRDLTGTEAFF. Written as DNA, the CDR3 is TGCGCCAGCAGGGATCTCACAGGGACTGAAGCTTTCTTT. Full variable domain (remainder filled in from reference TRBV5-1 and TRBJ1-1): KAGVTQTPRYLIKTRGQQVTLSCSPISGHRSVSWYQQTPGQGLQFLFEYFSETQRNKGNFPGRFSGRQFSNSRSEMNVSTLELGDSALYLCASRDLTGTEAFFGQGTRLTVV.

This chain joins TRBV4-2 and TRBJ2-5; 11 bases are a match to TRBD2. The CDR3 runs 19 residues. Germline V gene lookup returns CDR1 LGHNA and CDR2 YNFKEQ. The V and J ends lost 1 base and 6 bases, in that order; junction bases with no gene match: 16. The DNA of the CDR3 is TGTGCCAGCAGCCAAGTCTGGTCTAGCGGGAGGACCCTTGGGCAGACCCAGTACTTC. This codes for CASSQVWSSGRTLGQTQYF.

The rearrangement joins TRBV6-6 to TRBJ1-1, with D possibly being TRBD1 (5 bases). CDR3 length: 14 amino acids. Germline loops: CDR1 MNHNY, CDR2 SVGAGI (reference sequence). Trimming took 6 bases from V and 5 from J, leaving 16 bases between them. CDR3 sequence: CASRFVAGDTEAFF. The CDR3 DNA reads TGTGCCAGCAGGTTTGTGGCGGGGGATACTGAAGCTTTCTTT.

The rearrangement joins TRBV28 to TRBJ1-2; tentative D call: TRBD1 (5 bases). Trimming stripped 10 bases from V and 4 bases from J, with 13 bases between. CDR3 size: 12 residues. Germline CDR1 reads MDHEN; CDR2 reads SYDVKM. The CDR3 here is CATHGGLYGYTF. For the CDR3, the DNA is TGTGCCACCCACGGGGGTCTCTATGGCTACACCTTC.